This entry lists 21 T cell receptor beta chains sequenced from one sample in a study of CD8 T cells in Susac syndrome. An amount of RNA that ranged from roughly 0.5 to 1 ug was reverse transcribed with random hexamers. Via MiXCR, TCRdb re-called the immunoSEQ multiplex PCR reads, giving one row per CDR3 protein. The sample comprises 100,000 or so distinct CDR3 sequences, about 90% of which are singletons, and approximately 0.12% rests with the top ten. Material: CD8+ T cells from PBMCs. The source of these receptors is a human donor in good health.

The rearrangement joins TRBV12-3 or TRBV12-4 to TRBJ2-4; D unclear. V lost 2 bases and J lost 7, with 18 bases in between. This CDR3 region has 16 residues. This CDR3 reads CASSLSSRSGFNIQYF. CDR3 in DNA: TGTGCCAGCAGTTTATCGTCTCGCTCGGGTTTCAACATTCAGTACTTC.

The rearrangement uses TRBV4-3 and TRBJ2-3; the D gene is possibly TRBD1 (6 bases). The germline V gene has CDR1 LGHNA and CDR2 YSLEER. The CDR3 length is 18 residues. V was trimmed by 0 bases and J by 2 bases, leaving 18 bases between them. The CDR3 reads CASSQDLQGNVPTDTQYF. CDR3 nucleotides: TGCGCCAGCAGCCAAGATTTACAGGGAAATGTCCCCACAGATACGCAGTATTTT.

J is TRBJ2-1 and V is TRBV19, with D tentatively TRBD1 or TRBD2 (5 bases each). V was clipped by 5 bases and J by 4 bases, with 24 bases between them. The CDR3 covers 18 residues. From germline, CDR1 is LNHDA and CDR2 SQIVND (reference sequence). The CDR3 loop is CASSREIRGRGSYNEQFF. The DNA of the CDR3 is TGTGCCAGTAGTCGAGAAATAAGGGGACGGGGCTCATACAATGAGCAGTTCTTC.

The chain is built from TRBV7-8 and TRBJ2-1; TRBD2 matches at 7 bases. The CDR3 covers 15 residues. V lost 5 bases and J lost 8; bases outside the gene matches: 12. The germline CDR1 and CDR2 sequences are SGHVS and FQNEAQ. CDR3 in amino acids: CASSLPAGRRDEQFF. The CDR3 DNA sequence: TGTGCCAGCAGCCTCCCAGCGGGAAGGCGGGATGAGCAGTTCTTC.

The rearrangement joins TRBV20-1 to TRBJ1-5; the match to TRBD1 covers 7 bases. Trimming removed 3 bases from V and 3 bases from J; junction bases left unmatched: 8. CDR3 length equals 15 residues. Germline V gene data show CDR1 as DFQATT and CDR2 as SNEGSKA (reference sequence). The CDR3 reads CSARGGQPDNQPQHF. CDR3 sequence (DNA): TGCAGTGCTAGGGGGGGACAGCCAGACAATCAGCCCCAGCATTTT.

The chain uses TRBV6-1 and TRBJ1-4; D unresolved. This CDR3 region has 13 residues. The germline V and J ends were trimmed by 7 bases and 0 bases, with 6 bases remaining between them. The germline CDR1 and CDR2 sequences are MNHNS and SASEGT. CDR3 in amino acids: CASIRTTNEKLFF. In nucleotides, the CDR3 is TGTGCCAGCATTCGGACAACTAATGAAAAACTGTTTTTT.

The chain uses TRBV4-3 and TRBJ2-5; TRBD1 is a possible D gene (5 bases). Looked up from germline, CDR1 is LGHNA and CDR2 is YSLEER. This CDR3 is 15 amino acids long. Deletions cut 1 base from V and 3 bases from J, with 12 bases between. The CDR3 reads CASSQVWGLEETQYF. In DNA, the CDR3 is TGCGCCAGCAGCCAAGTTTGGGGCTTAGAAGAGACCCAGTACTTC.

The chain carries TRBV6-1 and TRBJ1-1; unclear D gene. Germline V gene sequence: CDR1 MNHNS, CDR2 SASEGT. This CDR3 is built from 17 residues. V lost 0 bases and J lost 1, with 15 bases in between. The CDR3 coding sequence is TGTGCCAGCAGTGAAGCGCGGGGAAGATTTCGGAACACTGAAGCTTTCTTT. Protein sequence: CASSEARGRFRNTEAFF.

V gene TRBV24-1 combines with J gene TRBJ1-3; TRBD1 matches at 7 bases. The CDR3 consists of 13 residues. Germline-derived CDR1 and CDR2 are KGHDR and SFDVKD. V lost 10 bases, J lost 5 bases, and 7 bases stayed unmatched. The CDR3, as DNA: TGTGCCACGAGTATGGACAGGCGAAACACCATATATTTT. Encoded protein: CATSMDRRNTIYF.

The rearrangement links TRBV3-1 to TRBJ2-5; no firm D call. Per the germline V gene, CDR1 is LGHDT and CDR2 is YNNKEL (reference sequence). The CDR3 sequence is 13 residues long. The V and J ends lost 4 bases and 7 bases respectively, with 13 bases between them. This CDR3 is CASSPDGSGTQYF. For the CDR3, the DNA is TGTGCCAGCAGCCCGGACGGATCTGGGACCCAGTACTTC.

The rearrangement joins TRBV3-1 to TRBJ2-7; tentative D call: TRBD2 (6 bases). V was shortened by 5 bases and J by 0 bases, with 11 bases between the two germline ends. The CDR3 is 14 amino acids. Germline lookup yields CDR1 LGHDT and CDR2 YNNKEL (reference sequence). The CDR3 nucleotides read TGTGCCAGCAGCGCGGGACCGGACTCCTACGAGCAGTACTTC. Its protein is CASSAGPDSYEQYF.

In its sample, this clonotype was seen a few times. The V call is TRBV24-1, the J call TRBJ2-3; D ambiguous. CDR1 and CDR2 from the germline V gene are KGHDR and SFDVKD. This CDR3 region has 12 residues. V was cut by 1 base and J by 6 bases, with 4 bases left in between. CDR3 sequence reads: CATSDLSDTQYF. Written as DNA, the CDR3 is TGTGCCACCAGTGATTTATCCGATACGCAGTATTTT.

This chain connects TRBV6-1 to TRBJ1-1; tentative D call: TRBD1 (5 bases). The CDR3 has 17 amino acids. The germline CDR1 and CDR2 sequences are MNHNS and SASEGT. V lost 7 bases and J lost 0, with 21 bases in between. The CDR3 nucleotides read TGTGCCAGCAACCCCGCCGGGGCAGAAAAGATGAACACTGAAGCTTTCTTT. This codes for CASNPAGAEKMNTEAFF.

The sample holds one count of this clonotype. V and J are TRBV7-9 and TRBJ2-4; no clear D gene. V gave up 5 bases and J gave up 8 bases, with 22 bases separating them. This CDR3 is 16 amino acids long. Germline loops: CDR1 SEHNR, CDR2 FQNEAQ (reference sequence). The CDR3 sequence is CASSPERLGALDIQYF. In DNA form, the CDR3 reads TGTGCCAGCAGCCCAGAAAGATTGGGTGCATTGGACATTCAGTACTTC.

The gene calls are TRBV2 and TRBJ1-6; 8 positions agree with TRBD1. The CDR3 is 15 residues long. Germline lookup yields CDR1 SNHLY and CDR2 FYNNEI. V lost 5 bases to trimming and J lost 7 bases; unmatched junction nucleotides: 7. The CDR3 DNA reads TGTGCCAGCAGTCCAACCACAGGGGGGAATTCACCCCTCCACTTT. Amino acids: CASSPTTGGNSPLHF.

The rearrangement uses TRBV20-1 and TRBJ1-5, with D unresolved. The CDR3 totals 15 residues. Trimming removed 1 base from V and 4 bases from J, with 14 bases in between. Germline-derived CDR1 and CDR2 are DFQATT and SNEGSKA (reference sequence). The CDR3, as DNA: TGCAGTGCTAGAGTGGAAGGGTCTATTAATCAGCCCCAGCATTTT. Protein sequence: CSARVEGSINQPQHF.

The chain joins TRBV29-1 to TRBJ2-2; 12 bases line up with TRBD2. The CDR3 consists of 15 residues. V shed 7 bases, J shed 7 bases, and the junction held 10 bases outside the gene matches. From germline, CDR1 is SQVTM and CDR2 ANQGSEA. In DNA, the CDR3 is TGCAGCGGTCTCTTACTAGCGGGAGGCGGCGGGGAGCTGTTTTTT. Residues: CSGLLLAGGGGELFF.

The chain has TRBV18 and TRBJ1-1, with D tentatively TRBD1 (6 bases). The CDR3 has 14 residues. In germline, CDR1 is KGHSH, CDR2 LQKENI. V dropped 3 bases and J dropped 5 bases, with 13 bases sitting between them. The CDR3 DNA sequence: TGTGCCAGCTCACCTACTCAGGGGAATACTGAAGCTTTCTTT. It encodes CASSPTQGNTEAFF.

The J gene is TRBJ1-2, the V gene TRBV29-1, with a tentative D call TRBD1 (6 bases). Germline V gene sequence: CDR1 SQVTM, CDR2 ANQGSEA. V was cut by 4 bases and J by 0 bases, with 12 bases left in between. There are 14 residues in the CDR3. CDR3 residues: CSVAGGRANYGYTF. The CDR3 coding sequence is TGCAGCGTTGCCGGGGGGCGCGCTAACTATGGCTACACCTTC.

The rearrangement uses TRBV20-1 and TRBJ2-3; 8 bases agree with TRBD2. CDR3 length: 16 amino acids. CDR1 is DFQATT and CDR2 is SNEGSKA in the germline V gene (reference sequence). The V gene end was trimmed by 6 bases and the J gene end by 2 bases; junction bases not matched to a gene: 13. The CDR3 region has the DNA TGCAGTGCCATTTCCCCTGGCGGGGGGAACACAGATACGCAGTATTTT. It is translated as CSAISPGGGNTDTQYF.

This chain links TRBV2 with TRBJ1-2; D gene unclear. The germline V gene has CDR1 SNHLY and CDR2 FYNNEI. V was shortened by 3 bases and J by 8 bases, with 10 bases between the two germline ends. This CDR3 spans 12 amino acids. The CDR3 loop reads CASSEGREGYTF. The CDR3 bases are TGTGCCAGCAGTGAGGGCCGGGAAGGCTACACCTTC.